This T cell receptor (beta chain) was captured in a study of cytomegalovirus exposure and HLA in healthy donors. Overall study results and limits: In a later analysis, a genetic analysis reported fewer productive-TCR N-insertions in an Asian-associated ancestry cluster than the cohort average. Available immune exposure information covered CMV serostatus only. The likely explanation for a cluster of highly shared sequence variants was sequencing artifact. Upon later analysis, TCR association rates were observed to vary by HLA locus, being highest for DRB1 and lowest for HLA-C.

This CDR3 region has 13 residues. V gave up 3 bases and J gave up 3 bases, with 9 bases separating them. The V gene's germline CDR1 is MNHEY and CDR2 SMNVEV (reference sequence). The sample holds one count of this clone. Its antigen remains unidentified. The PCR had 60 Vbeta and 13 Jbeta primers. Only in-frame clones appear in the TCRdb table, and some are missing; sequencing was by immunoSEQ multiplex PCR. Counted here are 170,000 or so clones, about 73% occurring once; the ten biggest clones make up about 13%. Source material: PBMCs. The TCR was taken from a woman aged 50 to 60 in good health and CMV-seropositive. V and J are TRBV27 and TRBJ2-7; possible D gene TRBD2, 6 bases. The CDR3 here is CASSFPGGYEQYF. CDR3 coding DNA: TGTGCCAGCAGTTTCCCCGGGGGCTACGAGCAGTACTTC.